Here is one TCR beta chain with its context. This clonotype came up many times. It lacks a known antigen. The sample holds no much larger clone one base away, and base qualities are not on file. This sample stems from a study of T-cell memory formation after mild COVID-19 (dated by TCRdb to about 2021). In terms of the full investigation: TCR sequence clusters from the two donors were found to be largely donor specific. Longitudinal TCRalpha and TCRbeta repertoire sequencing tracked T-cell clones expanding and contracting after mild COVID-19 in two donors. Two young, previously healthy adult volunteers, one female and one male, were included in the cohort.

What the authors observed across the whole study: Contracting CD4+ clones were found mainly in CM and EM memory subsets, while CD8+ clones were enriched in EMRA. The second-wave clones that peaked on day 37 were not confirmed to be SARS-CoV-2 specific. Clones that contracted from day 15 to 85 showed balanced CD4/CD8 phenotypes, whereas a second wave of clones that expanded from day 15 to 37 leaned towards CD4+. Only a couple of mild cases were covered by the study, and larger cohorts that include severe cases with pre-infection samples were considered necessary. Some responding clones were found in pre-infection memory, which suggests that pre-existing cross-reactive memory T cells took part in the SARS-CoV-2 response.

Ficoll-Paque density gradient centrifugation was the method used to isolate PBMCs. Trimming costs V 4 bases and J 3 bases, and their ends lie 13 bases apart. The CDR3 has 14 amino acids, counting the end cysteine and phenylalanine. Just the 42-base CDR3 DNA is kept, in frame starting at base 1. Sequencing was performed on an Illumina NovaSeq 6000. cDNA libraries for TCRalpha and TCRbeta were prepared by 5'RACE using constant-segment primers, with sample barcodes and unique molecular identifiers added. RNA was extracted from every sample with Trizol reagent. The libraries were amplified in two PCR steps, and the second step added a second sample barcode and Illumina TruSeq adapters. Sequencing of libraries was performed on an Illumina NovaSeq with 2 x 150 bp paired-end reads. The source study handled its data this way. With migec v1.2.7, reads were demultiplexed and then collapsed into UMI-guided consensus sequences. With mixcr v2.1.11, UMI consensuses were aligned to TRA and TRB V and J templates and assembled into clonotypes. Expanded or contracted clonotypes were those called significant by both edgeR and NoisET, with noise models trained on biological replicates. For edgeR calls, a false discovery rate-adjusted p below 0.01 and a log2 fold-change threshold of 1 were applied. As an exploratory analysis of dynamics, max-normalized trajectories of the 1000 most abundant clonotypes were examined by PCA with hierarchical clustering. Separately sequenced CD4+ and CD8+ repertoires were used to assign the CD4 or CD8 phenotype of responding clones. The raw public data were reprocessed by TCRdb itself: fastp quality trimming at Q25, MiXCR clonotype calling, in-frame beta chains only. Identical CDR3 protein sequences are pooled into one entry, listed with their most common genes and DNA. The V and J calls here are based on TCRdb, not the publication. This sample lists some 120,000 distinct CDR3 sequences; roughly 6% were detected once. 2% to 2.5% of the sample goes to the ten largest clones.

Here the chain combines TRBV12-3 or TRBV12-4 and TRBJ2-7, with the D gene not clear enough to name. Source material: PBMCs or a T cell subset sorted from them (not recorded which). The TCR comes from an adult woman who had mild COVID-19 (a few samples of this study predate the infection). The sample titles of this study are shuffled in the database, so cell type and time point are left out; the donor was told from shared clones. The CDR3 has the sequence CASSSPVLLYEQYF. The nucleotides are TGTGCCAGCAGTTCCCCCGTCCTCCTCTACGAGCAGTACTTC.